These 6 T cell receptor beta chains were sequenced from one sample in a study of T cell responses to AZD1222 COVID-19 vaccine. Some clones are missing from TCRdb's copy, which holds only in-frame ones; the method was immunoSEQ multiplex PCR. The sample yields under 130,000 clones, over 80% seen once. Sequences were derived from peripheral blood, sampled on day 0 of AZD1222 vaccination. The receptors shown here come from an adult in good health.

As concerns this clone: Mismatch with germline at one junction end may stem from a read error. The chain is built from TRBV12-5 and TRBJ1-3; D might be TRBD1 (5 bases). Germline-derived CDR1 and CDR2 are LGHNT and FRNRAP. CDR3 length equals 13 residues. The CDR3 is CASGSSDRQTQGF. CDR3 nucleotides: TGTGCTAGTGGTTCCTCCGACCGACAGACCCAGGGATTT.

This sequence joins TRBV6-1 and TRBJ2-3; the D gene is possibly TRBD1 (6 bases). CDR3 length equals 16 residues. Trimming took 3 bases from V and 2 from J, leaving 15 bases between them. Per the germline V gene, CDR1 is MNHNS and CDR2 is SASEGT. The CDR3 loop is CASSDLWTAATDTQYF. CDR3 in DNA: TGTGCCAGCAGTGATCTGTGGACAGCGGCCACAGATACGCAGTATTTT.

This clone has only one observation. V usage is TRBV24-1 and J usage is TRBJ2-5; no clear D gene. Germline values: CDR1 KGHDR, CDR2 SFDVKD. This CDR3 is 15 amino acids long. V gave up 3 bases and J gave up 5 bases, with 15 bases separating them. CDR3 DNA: TGTGCCACCAGTGATCCGCGTGCGGCCGTGGAGACCCAGTACTTC. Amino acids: CATSDPRAAVETQYF.

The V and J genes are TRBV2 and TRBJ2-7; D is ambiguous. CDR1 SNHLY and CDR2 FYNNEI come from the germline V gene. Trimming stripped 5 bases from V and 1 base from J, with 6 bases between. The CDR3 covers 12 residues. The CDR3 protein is CASSRASYEQYF. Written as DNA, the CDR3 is TGTGCCAGCAGTCGCGCTTCCTACGAGCAGTACTTC.

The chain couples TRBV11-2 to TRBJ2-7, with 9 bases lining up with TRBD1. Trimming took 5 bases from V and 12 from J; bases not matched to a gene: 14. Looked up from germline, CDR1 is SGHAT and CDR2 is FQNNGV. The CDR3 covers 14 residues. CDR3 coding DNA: TGTGCCAGCAGCGGAGGACAGGGGAAAACCCACTTGTACTTC. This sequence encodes CASSGGQGKTHLYF.

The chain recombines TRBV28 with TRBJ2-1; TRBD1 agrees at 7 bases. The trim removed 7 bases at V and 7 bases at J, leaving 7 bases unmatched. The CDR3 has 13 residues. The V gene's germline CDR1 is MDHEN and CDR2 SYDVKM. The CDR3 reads CASTRDSRNEQFF. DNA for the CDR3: TGTGCCAGCACCCGGGACAGTAGGAATGAGCAGTTCTTC.